This passage covers 15 T cell receptor beta chains from one sample sequenced in a study of control samples from healthy donors and cancer patients. This table comes from immunoSEQ multiplex PCR, and its TCRdb copy is limited to in-frame clones, with some not included. Of 150,000 to 200,000 clones detected, around 92% appear once; the ten largest clones hold around 2%. Sample: blood. The receptors come from a middle-aged woman in good health.

The gene calls are TRBV27 and TRBJ2-7; 9 bases agree with TRBD1. Germline V gene data show CDR1 as MNHEY and CDR2 as SMNVEV (reference sequence). The junction had 9 bases not matched to a gene; V was cut back by 3 bases and J by 6 bases. The CDR3 is made up of 15 amino acids. CDR3 nucleotide sequence: TGTGCCAGCAGTTTCCTGGGACAGGGCCTTTCCGAGCAGTACTTC. Its protein is CASSFLGQGLSEQYF.

This clone occurred once. Here the CDR3 reads CASSLGGSSANIQYF. The CDR3 coding sequence is TGTGCCAGCAGCTTAGGGGGGAGCTCGGCAAACATTCAGTACTTC. The chain couples TRBV11-2 to TRBJ2-4; D may correspond to TRBD1 or TRBD2 (5 bases each). Trimming left V 1 base short and J 6 bases short, with 13 bases between. Germline V gene data show CDR1 as SGHAT and CDR2 as FQNNGV. The length of the CDR3 is 15 residues.

This clone was seen only once. V is TRBV7-9 and J is TRBJ2-3; a weak D match, TRBD2 (6 bases). The CDR3 totals 15 residues. Germline V gives CDR1 SEHNR, CDR2 FQNEAQ (reference sequence). Trimming removed 0 bases at V and 5 bases at J, with 12 bases between. CDR3 sequence: CASSLAGGSIDTQYF. The DNA for the CDR3 is TGTGCCAGCAGCTTAGCGGGGGGATCTATAGATACGCAGTATTTT.

This chain uses TRBV4-1 with TRBJ2-3; 12 bases agree with TRBD2. The CDR3 loop spans 17 amino acids. With 1 base clipped from V and 4 bases from J, the junction kept 6 bases outside the gene matches. Germline V CDR1 and CDR2: MGHRA, YSYEKL. The chain's CDR3 is CASSQVTSGGFSDTQYF. The CDR3 nucleotides are TGCGCCAGCAGCCAAGTCACTAGCGGGGGGTTTTCAGATACGCAGTATTTT.

CDR3: CSVEVGNYGYTF. CDR3 DNA sequence: TGCAGCGTTGAAGTAGGGAACTATGGCTACACCTTC. The rearrangement uses TRBV29-1 and TRBJ1-2; no reliable D call. The CDR3 sequence is 12 residues long. Germline CDR1 SQVTM, CDR2 ANQGSEA. V was pared by 1 base and J by 2 bases, with 5 bases between.

V is TRBV10-3 and J is TRBJ2-2; 7 positions agree with TRBD2. CDR1 and CDR2 (germline): ENHRY, SYGVKD. V gave up 7 bases and J gave up 0 bases; unmatched junction bases: 8. This CDR3 contains 16 residues. CDR3 DNA: TGTGCCATCATGGCGCGCGGGGGTGCGAACACCGGGGAGCTGTTTTTT. This translates into CAIMARGGANTGELFF.

The chain uses TRBV3-1 (or the pseudogene TRBV3-2) and TRBJ1-2; D is uncertain. This CDR3 has 15 residues. V was shortened by 0 bases and J by 4 bases, with 12 bases between the two germline ends. Germline V gene lookup returns CDR1 LGHDT and CDR2 YNNKEL (reference sequence). The chain's CDR3 is CASSQEAISIYGYTF. The CDR3 DNA follows: TGTGCCAGCAGCCAAGAGGCAATCTCCATCTATGGCTACACCTTC.

J is TRBJ2-7 and V is TRBV5-1, with 8 bases matching TRBD1. Germline trimming cut 4 bases from V and 9 bases from J; bases unmatched to any gene: 12. This CDR3 contains 14 residues. Looked up from germline, CDR1 is SGHRS and CDR2 is YFSETQ. DNA of the CDR3: TGCGCCAGCAGCGGGACAGGTGGCCCTACGTCGCAGTACTTC. Translating gives CASSGTGGPTSQYF. Using reference TRBV5-1 and TRBJ2-7 for the parts outside the CDR3, the full variable domain is KAGVTQTPRYLIKTRGQQVTLSCSPISGHRSVSWYQQTPGQGLQFLFEYFSETQRNKGNFPGRFSGRQFSNSRSEMNVSTLELGDSALYLCASSGTGGPTSQYFGPGTRLTVT.

V and J are TRBV11-1 and TRBJ1-3, with D maybe TRBD1 (5 bases). CDR1 and CDR2 from the germline V gene are SGHAT and FQDESV (reference sequence). V lost 5 bases and J lost 4, with 12 bases in between. This CDR3 has 14 amino acids. The CDR3 sequence: CASSTQGFGNTIYF. For the CDR3, the DNA is TGTGCCAGCAGCACCCAGGGTTTCGGAAACACCATATATTTT.

The gene calls are TRBV6-4 and TRBJ1-6; maybe TRBD1 (6 bases). The germline V gene has CDR1 MRHNA and CDR2 SNTAGT. The V end was cut by 3 bases, the J end by 7 bases, with 10 bases between. CDR3 length: 14 residues. The CDR3 loop reads CASSEQGENSPLHF. The CDR3 nucleotides read TGTGCCAGCAGTGAACAGGGCGAGAATTCACCCCTCCACTTT.

The DNA for the CDR3 is TGCAGCGGGCGGGGGGTCACTGAAGCTTTCTTT. Translating gives CSGRGVTEAFF. The chain uses TRBV29-1 and TRBJ1-1, with a tentative D call TRBD1 (5 bases). V dropped 7 bases and J dropped 4 bases, with 10 bases sitting between them. CDR3 length: 11 residues. Germline lookup yields CDR1 SQVTM and CDR2 ANQGSEA.

This clone was observed once. The chain has TRBV5-4 and TRBJ2-2, with TRBD2 identical over 8 bases. The ends lost 7 bases at V and 3 bases at J; junction bases unmatched: 8. The CDR3 runs 15 residues. Germline V CDR1 and CDR2: SGHNT, YYREEE (reference sequence). This CDR3 is CASREGGADTGELFF. In nucleotides, the CDR3 is TGTGCCAGCCGGGAGGGGGGGGCCGACACCGGGGAGCTGTTTTTT. The full variable domain, completed using reference TRBV5-4 and TRBJ2-2, is ETGVTQSPTHLIKTRGQQVTLRCSSQSGHNTVSWYQQALGQGPQFIFQYYREEENGRGNFPPRFSGLQFPNYSSELNVNALELDDSALYLCASREGGADTGELFFGEGSRLTVL.

J is TRBJ1-2 and V is TRBV2, with 7 bases lining up with TRBD1. V lost 5 bases, J lost 6 bases, and 9 bases stayed unmatched. The CDR3 covers 14 residues. The germline CDR1 and CDR2 sequences are SNHLY and FYNNEI. The CDR3: CASSYSTGTHGYTF. In nucleotides, the CDR3 is TGTGCCAGCAGTTACTCGACAGGGACCCATGGCTACACCTTC.

The chain uses TRBV20-1 and TRBJ2-7, with D perhaps given as TRBD1 or TRBD2 (5 bases each). Looked up from germline, CDR1 is DFQATT and CDR2 is SNEGSKA (reference sequence). This CDR3 spans 14 amino acids. Trimming left V 3 bases short and J 0 bases short, with 12 bases between. This CDR3 reads CSASSWDHSYEQYF. The CDR3 coding sequence is TGCAGTGCTAGTTCTTGGGACCACTCCTACGAGCAGTACTTC.

V is TRBV7-9 and J is TRBJ1-1; D may be TRBD1 (5 bases). Trimming left V 8 bases short and J 4 bases short, with 14 bases between. Per germline, CDR1 SEHNR and CDR2 FQNEAQ (reference sequence). The CDR3 covers 13 residues. The CDR3 DNA reads TGTGCCAGCGGAACGGGACTGTCCACTGAAGCTTTCTTT. The encoded protein is CASGTGLSTEAFF.